One TCR beta chain is described in this entry. Its antigen is undetermined. This CDR3 contains 14 residues. Germline V gene lookup returns CDR1 MNHNS and CDR2 SASEGT. The ends were cut back, 7 bases at V and 6 bases at J, with 17 bases in the middle. Study results and caveats: Greatest tumor Treg TCR overlap was with tumor naive CD4+ cells.

After constant-region reverse-primer amplification, full-length variable regions underwent semi-nested PCR with Nested Universal Primer A. TCRdb re-called the 5' RACE reads through MiXCR, storing one row per CDR3 protein. In the table there are more than 5,000 distinct CDR3 sequences, roughly 51% of which are singletons. Memory CD4+ cells were defined as CD4+CD45RO+CD25-. Sequencing was carried out using memory CD4+ T cells sorted from blood. Subset indicated: memory CD4+ T cells, CD4+CD45RO+CD25-. V usage is TRBV6-1 and J usage is TRBJ2-3; no clear D. This sequence was found in a female donor with breast cancer. The CDR3 DNA reads as TGTGCCAGCATAAGGTCCAGACCGGTTGATACGCAGTATTTT. This gives the protein CASIRSRPVDTQYF.